What follows are 32 T cell receptor beta chains derived from one specimen sequenced in a study of shared clonotypes between healthy human individuals. Sequencing was performed with immunoSEQ multiplex PCR; in TCRdb, only in-frame clones are kept and a portion is missing. There are some 2,400,000 clones in the sample; nearly 97% occur only once, and roughly 0.13% lies in the top ten. The sequenced material came from naive CD4+ T cells sorted from blood. Noted subset: CD45RA+ positively selected. The receptors come from a man younger than 35 in good health.

About this clone: Different DNA sequences within this sample yield the same CDR3. This chain links TRBV29-1 with TRBJ2-6; 8 positions agree with TRBD1. This CDR3 is 14 amino acids long. Trimming cost V 6 bases and J 0 bases; bases outside gene matches: 1. Germline CDR1 reads SQVTM; CDR2 reads ANQGSEA. CDR3 DNA sequence: TGCAGCGTCGGACAGGGCTCTGGGGCCAACGTCCTGACTTTC. The encoded protein is CSVGQGSGANVLTF.

CDR3 sequence: CASSLDPGLAVDEQYF. CDR3 nucleotides: TGTGCCAGCAGCTTAGATCCGGGACTAGCGGTCGACGAGCAGTACTTC. The J gene is TRBJ2-7, the V gene TRBV11-2, with 11 bases identical to TRBD2. The CDR3 totals 16 residues. Germline CDR1 is SGHAT and CDR2 is FQNNGV. The J segment lost 5 bases and the V segment lost 0 bases, leaving 6 bases of the junction unmatched.

The chain uses TRBV28 and TRBJ1-2; D is possibly TRBD1 (6 bases). The CDR3 is made up of 16 amino acids. Trimming took off 1 base at V and 0 bases at J, with 12 bases between the two ends. The V gene's germline CDR1 is MDHEN and CDR2 SYDVKM. CDR3 nucleotide sequence: TGTGCCAGCAGTTTATCGTCAGGGGCTCCTAACTATGGCTACACCTTC. Protein: CASSLSSGAPNYGYTF.

The V call is TRBV5-4, the J call TRBJ2-3; no firm D call. CDR1 and CDR2 (germline): SGHNT, YYREEE (reference sequence). V shed 4 bases and J shed 11 bases, with 17 bases lying between them. CDR3 size: 13 residues. In nucleotides, the CDR3 is TGTGCCAGCAGCAGGCCCCCAGAGTATGGGCAGTATTTT. This sequence encodes CASSRPPEYGQYF. Looking up the rest from reference TRBV5-4 and TRBJ2-3 gives the full variable domain: ETGVTQSPTHLIKTRGQQVTLRCSSQSGHNTVSWYQQALGQGPQFIFQYYREEENGRGNFPPRFSGLQFPNYSSELNVNALELDDSALYLCASSRPPEYGQYFGPGTRLTVL.

The chain couples TRBV6-6 to TRBJ2-1; 8 bases match TRBD2. CDR3 length: 15 residues. CDR1 and CDR2 (germline): MNHNY, SVGAGI (reference sequence). V dropped 5 bases and J dropped 6; count of bases not matched to a gene: 9. This chain's CDR3 is CASSEPGLGFNEQFF. DNA for the CDR3: TGTGCCAGCAGTGAGCCGGGACTAGGGTTCAATGAGCAGTTCTTC.

CDR3 loop: CASSNRGTGYSPLHF. CDR3 DNA: TGTGCCAGCAGTAACCGGGGGACAGGTTATTCACCCCTCCACTTT. V usage is TRBV2 and J usage is TRBJ1-6; 8 nucleotides match TRBD1. The junction had 8 bases not matched to a gene; V was cut back by 5 bases and J by 8 bases. CDR1 is SNHLY, CDR2 FYNNEI, per germline. CDR3 length equals 15 residues.

J is TRBJ1-1 and V is TRBV30; D is perhaps TRBD1 (5 bases). CDR1 is GTSNPN and CDR2 is SVGIG in the germline V gene (reference sequence). The CDR3 sequence is 14 residues long. V shed 4 bases and J shed 1 base, with 13 bases lying between them. This chain's CDR3 is CAWTKGPSNTEAFF. The CDR3, as DNA: TGTGCCTGGACCAAGGGACCCTCGAACACTGAAGCTTTCTTT.

This clone was detected once. The chain carries TRBV13 and TRBJ2-7, with 9 bases matching TRBD1. The CDR3 extends over 15 amino acids. Per the germline V gene, CDR1 is PRHDT and CDR2 is FYEKMQ (reference sequence). With V trimmed by 3 bases and J by 1 base, 4 bases remained unmatched. CDR3 sequence (DNA): TGTGCCAGCAGCTTTGGGACAGGGTATTCCTACGAGCAGTACTTC. It is translated as CASSFGTGYSYEQYF.

This clone was detected only a few times. The rearrangement links TRBV19 to TRBJ1-6; tentatively, D is TRBD1 (5 bases). V shed 6 bases and J shed 6 bases, with 12 bases lying between them. This CDR3 is built from 14 residues. From germline, CDR1 is LNHDA and CDR2 SQIVND (reference sequence). The CDR3 here is CASSTGTSNSPLHF. CDR3 DNA sequence: TGTGCCAGTAGCACCGGGACGTCTAATTCACCCCTCCACTTT. The whole variable domain, filled in from reference TRBV19 and TRBJ1-6, reads DGGITQSPKYLFRKEGQNVTLSCEQNLNHDAMYWYRQDPGQGLRLIYYSQIVNDFQKGDIAEGYSVSREKKESFPLTVTSAQKNPTAFYLCASSTGTSNSPLHFGNGTRLTVT.

Worth noting for this clone: This specimen includes other DNA sequences encoding the same CDR3. This chain connects TRBV5-1 to TRBJ2-5; no firm D call. CDR1 and CDR2 (germline): SGHRS, YFSETQ. The CDR3 has 14 amino acids. Trimming took 0 bases from V and 4 from J, leaving 10 bases between them. Here the CDR3 reads CASSLGGFGETQYF. The CDR3 DNA is TGCGCCAGCAGCTTGGGGGGATTCGGAGAGACCCAGTACTTC.

The V call is TRBV28, the J call TRBJ1-1, with D possibly being TRBD1 (6 bases). Germline loops: CDR1 MDHEN, CDR2 SYDVKM. V gave up 6 bases and J gave up 0 bases, with 17 bases separating them. The CDR3 extends over 16 amino acids. Written as DNA, the CDR3 is TGTGCCAGCAGCCAAAGTGGACAGCTCTTGAACACTGAAGCTTTCTTT. Protein sequence: CASSQSGQLLNTEAFF. Full variable domain (remainder filled in from reference TRBV28 and TRBJ1-1): DVKVTQSSRYLVKRTGEKVFLECVQDMDHENMFWYRQDPGLGLRLIYFSYDVKMKEKGDIPEGYSVSREKKERFSLILESASTNQTSMYLCASSQSGQLLNTEAFFGQGTRLTVV.

The V and J genes are TRBV11-3 and TRBJ2-2; maybe TRBD2 (5 bases). Germline CDR1 and CDR2: SGHNT and YENEEA. CDR3 size: 18 residues. Trimming took 1 base from V and 1 from J, leaving 16 bases between them. The CDR3 sequence: CASSLGYGERGNTGELFF. CDR3 in DNA: TGTGCCAGCAGCTTAGGTTACGGGGAACGGGGGAACACCGGGGAGCTGTTTTTT.

The rearrangement links TRBV15 to TRBJ2-7, with 9 bases that match TRBD1. This CDR3 spans 16 amino acids. Germline loops: CDR1 LNHNV, CDR2 YYDKDF (reference sequence). V dropped 1 base and J dropped 4; count of bases not matched to a gene: 8. CDR3 residues: CATSRVSGQGTYEQYF. The CDR3 DNA reads as TGTGCCACCAGCAGAGTGTCCGGACAGGGGACTTACGAGCAGTACTTC. The full variable domain, completed using reference TRBV15 and TRBJ2-7, is DAMVIQNPRYQVTQFGKPVTLSCSQTLNHNVMYWYQQKSSQAPKLLFHYYDKDFNNEADTPDNFQSRRPNTSFCFLDIRSPGLGDTAMYLCATSRVSGQGTYEQYFGPGTRLTVT.

Only a few counts were recorded for this clone. The gene calls are TRBV29-1 and TRBJ1-1; 7 bases match TRBD1. CDR1 is SQVTM and CDR2 is ANQGSEA in the germline V gene. CDR3 size: 14 residues. J was trimmed by 0 bases and V by 2 bases; bases with no gene match: 3. Here the CDR3 reads CSVEYDRVNTEAFF. The CDR3 nucleotides are TGCAGCGTTGAATACGACAGGGTGAACACTGAAGCTTTCTTT.

The rearrangement joins TRBV11-2 to TRBJ2-3; the D gene is possibly TRBD1 (5 bases). The V end lost 4 bases, the J end lost 0 bases, and 14 bases lay between the germline ends. This CDR3 has 16 amino acids. CDR1 and CDR2 from the germline V gene are SGHAT and FQNNGV. DNA of the CDR3: TGTGCCAGCAGCTCACCATTAGGGGTTAGCACAGATACGCAGTATTTT. Amino acid sequence: CASSSPLGVSTDTQYF. Full variable domain (outside the CDR3, taken from reference TRBV11-2 and TRBJ2-3): EAGVAQSPRYKIIEKRQSVAFWCNPISGHATLYWYQQILGQGPKLLIQFQNNGVVDDSQLPKDRFSAERLKGVDSTLKIQPAKLEDSAVYLCASSSPLGVSTDTQYFGPGTRLTVL.

This clone came up once. The V and J genes are TRBV6-6 and TRBJ1-5, with D hard to call. From germline, CDR1 is MNHNY and CDR2 SVGAGI (reference sequence). With 7 bases removed from V and 2 bases from J, the gap between germline ends came to 15 bases. The CDR3 has 15 residues. CDR3 nucleotides: TGTGCCAGCACCCCCCCAGCTGGGGGCAATCAGCCCCAGCATTTT. Translation gives CASTPPAGGNQPQHF.

This clone was seen only once. V usage is TRBV10-3 and J usage is TRBJ2-1, with no clear D. CDR1 and CDR2 (germline): ENHRY, SYGVKD. The ends were cut back, 4 bases at V and 8 bases at J, with 15 bases in the middle. The CDR3 contains 14 residues. The CDR3 protein is CAISVGNLADEQFF. The CDR3 nucleotides read TGTGCCATCAGTGTCGGCAACCTGGCCGATGAGCAGTTCTTC.

The chain carries TRBV16 and TRBJ2-5, with D possibly matching TRBD1 (6 bases). The germline gives CDR1 KGHSY, CDR2 FQNENV. V lost 4 bases and J lost 3, with 18 bases in between. This CDR3 region has 16 residues. CDR3 loop: CASSPIQGSGEETQYF. In DNA, the CDR3 is TGTGCCAGCAGCCCCATCCAGGGGAGCGGTGAAGAGACCCAGTACTTC.

The chain links TRBV18 to TRBJ2-5; possibly TRBD1 or TRBD2 for D (5 bases each). V was trimmed by 2 bases and J by 5 bases, leaving 15 bases between them. Per the germline V gene, CDR1 is KGHSH and CDR2 is LQKENI. The CDR3 length is 15 residues. CDR3 in amino acids: CASSPKGPPQETQYF. DNA for the CDR3: TGTGCCAGCTCACCAAAGGGACCTCCCCAGGAGACCCAGTACTTC.

The V gene is TRBV9, the J gene TRBJ1-1; 9 bases are a match to TRBD1. Germline assignment: CDR1 SGDLS and CDR2 YYNGEE. This CDR3 is built from 12 residues. V lost 3 bases to trimming and J lost 11 bases; unmatched junction nucleotides: 5. CDR3 residues: CASSAGTGHAFF. CDR3 nucleotide sequence: TGTGCCAGCAGCGCCGGGACAGGGCATGCTTTCTTT. The whole variable domain, remainder taken from reference TRBV9 and TRBJ1-1, is DSGVTQTPKHLITATGQRVTLRCSPRSGDLSVYWYQQSLDQGLQFLIQYYNGEERAKGNILERFSAQQFPDLHSELNLSSLELGDSALYFCASSAGTGHAFFGQGTRLTVV.

The chain employs TRBV5-1 and TRBJ2-3; TRBD2 aligns across 8 bases. The V gene's germline CDR1 is SGHRS and CDR2 YFSETQ. The CDR3 has 19 amino acids. V shed 3 bases, J shed 2 bases, and the junction held 17 bases outside the gene matches. The CDR3 DNA follows: TGCGCCAGCAGCTCCTTAAAATCTGGACTAGCCCGCCCCACAGATACGCAGTATTTT. This sequence encodes CASSSLKSGLARPTDTQYF.

The rearrangement links TRBV5-6 to TRBJ1-5; TRBD1 aligns across 11 bases. The CDR3 length is 14 residues. V dropped 4 bases and J dropped 6; count of bases not matched to a gene: 3. CDR1 and CDR2 from the germline V gene are SGHDT and YYEEEE. Here the CDR3 DNA reads TGTGCCAGCAGCGCGGACAGGGGGCTTCAGCCCCAGCATTTT. Its translation: CASSADRGLQPQHF.

V is TRBV10-3 and J is TRBJ2-7; 8 nucleotides agree with TRBD2. CDR1 is ENHRY, CDR2 SYGVKD, per germline. V dropped 7 bases and J dropped 0; count of bases not matched to a gene: 2. The CDR3 totals 13 residues. CDR3 sequence reads: CAITAGVSYEQYF. The CDR3, as DNA: TGTGCCATCACAGCGGGGGTCTCCTACGAGCAGTACTTC.

This sequence joins TRBV6-4 and TRBJ2-1, with 11 bases identical to TRBD2. Germline V CDR1 and CDR2: MRHNA, SNTAGT. The CDR3 extends over 14 amino acids. Trimming cost V 6 bases and J 7 bases; bases outside gene matches: 5. CDR3 sequence (DNA): TGTGCCAGCAGCATAGCGGGAGGGCTTAATGAGCAGTTCTTC. Translating it yields CASSIAGGLNEQFF.

This clone was found once. The identical CDR3 is also encoded by other nucleotide sequences in the sample. The chain employs TRBV27 and TRBJ2-3; perhaps TRBD1 as D (5 bases). The V gene lost 2 bases and the J gene lost 1 base, with 10 bases spanning the gap. In germline, CDR1 is MNHEY, CDR2 SMNVEV (reference sequence). The CDR3 runs 15 residues. In nucleotides, the CDR3 is TGTGCCAGCAGTTTAAGGGGCGCAGGCACAGATACGCAGTATTTT. This codes for CASSLRGAGTDTQYF.

The rearrangement links TRBV5-1 to TRBJ1-2; possible D gene TRBD1, 6 bases. Trimming left V 1 base short and J 0 bases short, with 16 bases between. The CDR3 is made up of 17 amino acids. CDR1 is SGHRS and CDR2 is YFSETQ in the germline V gene. The CDR3 region has the DNA TGCGCCAGCAGCTTGAATACGCAGGGGACCTCTAACTATGGCTACACCTTC. Its protein product is CASSLNTQGTSNYGYTF. Complete variable domain (other parts from reference TRBV5-1 and TRBJ1-2): KAGVTQTPRYLIKTRGQQVTLSCSPISGHRSVSWYQQTPGQGLQFLFEYFSETQRNKGNFPGRFSGRQFSNSRSEMNVSTLELGDSALYLCASSLNTQGTSNYGYTFGSGTRLTVV.

The rearrangement joins TRBV30 to TRBJ2-3; TRBD1 matches 9 bases. The CDR3 extends over 15 amino acids. Looked up from germline, CDR1 is GTSNPN and CDR2 is SVGIG (reference sequence). J was trimmed by 2 bases and V by 2 bases; bases with no gene match: 5. The CDR3, as DNA: TGTGCCTGGAGTCGGGACAGGGTGACCACAGATACGCAGTATTTT. It encodes CAWSRDRVTTDTQYF.

This clone has just one count. The J gene is TRBJ2-1, the V gene TRBV7-2; 8 bases agree with TRBD2. This CDR3 has 15 residues. The trim removed 1 base at V and 7 bases at J, leaving 6 bases unmatched. Germline V lookup: CDR1 SGHTA, CDR2 FQGNSA. The CDR3 region is CASSLGTSTRNEQFF. CDR3 bases: TGTGCCAGCAGCTTAGGGACTAGCACGAGGAATGAGCAGTTCTTC.

For this clone: Other DNA sequences from this sample encode an identical CDR3 as well. The chain employs TRBV9 and TRBJ2-3, with TRBD2 identical over 8 bases. The V gene's germline CDR1 is SGDLS and CDR2 YYNGEE. CDR3 length equals 15 residues. Germline trimming cut 2 bases from V and 1 base from J; bases unmatched to any gene: 3. CDR3 region: CASSVKAGGTDTQYF. The CDR3 DNA reads TGTGCCAGCAGCGTCAAAGCGGGAGGCACAGATACGCAGTATTTT.

This sequence joins TRBV5-8 and TRBJ1-1; tentative D call: TRBD1 (5 bases). CDR3 size: 15 residues. Germline loops: CDR1 SGHTS, CDR2 YDEGEE. V was pared by 4 bases and J by 0 bases, with 13 bases between. CDR3: CASSARSTVNTEAFF. DNA for the CDR3: TGTGCCAGCAGCGCTCGGTCGACAGTGAACACTGAAGCTTTCTTT.

This clone came up once. Other DNA variants within this sample encode the same CDR3. The rearrangement links TRBV6-1 to TRBJ1-2; no definite D call. CDR1 is MNHNS, CDR2 SASEGT, per germline. The length of the CDR3 is 12 residues. The ends were cut back, 3 bases at V and 8 bases at J, with 10 bases in the middle. DNA of the CDR3: TGTGCCAGCAGTGAGAGGGTCTACGGCTACACCTTC. Encoded protein: CASSERVYGYTF.

Note on this clone: Germline and junction disagree at one end, which may indicate a read error. The chain couples TRBV6-1 to TRBJ2-7, with 9 bases matching TRBD1. This CDR3 is 14 amino acids long. Germline V gene sequence: CDR1 MNHNS, CDR2 SASEGT. The DNA of the CDR3 is TGTGCCAGCAGTTGGGACAGGGAAACCTACGGGCAGTACTTC. Translation gives CASSWDRETYGQYF.